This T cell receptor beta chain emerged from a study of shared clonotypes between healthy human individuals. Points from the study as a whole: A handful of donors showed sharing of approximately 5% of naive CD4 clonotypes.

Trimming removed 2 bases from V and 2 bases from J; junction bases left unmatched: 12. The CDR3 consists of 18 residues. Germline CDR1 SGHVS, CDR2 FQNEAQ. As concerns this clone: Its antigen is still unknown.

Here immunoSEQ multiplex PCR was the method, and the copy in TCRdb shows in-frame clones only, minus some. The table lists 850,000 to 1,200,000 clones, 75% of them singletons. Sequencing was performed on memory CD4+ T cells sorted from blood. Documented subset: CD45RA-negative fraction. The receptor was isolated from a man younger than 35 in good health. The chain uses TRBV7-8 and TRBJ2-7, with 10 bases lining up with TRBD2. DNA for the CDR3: TGTGCCAGCAGCTTACAGAGGGGAACTAGCGGGACAACCTACGAGCAGTACTTC. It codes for CASSLQRGTSGTTYEQYF. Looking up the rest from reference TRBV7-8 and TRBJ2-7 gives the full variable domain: GAGVSQSPRYKVAKRGQDVALRCDPISGHVSLFWYQQALGQGPEFLTYFQNEAQLDKSGLPSDRFFAERPEGSVSTLKIQRTQQEDSAVYLCASSLQRGTSGTTYEQYFGPGTRLTVT.